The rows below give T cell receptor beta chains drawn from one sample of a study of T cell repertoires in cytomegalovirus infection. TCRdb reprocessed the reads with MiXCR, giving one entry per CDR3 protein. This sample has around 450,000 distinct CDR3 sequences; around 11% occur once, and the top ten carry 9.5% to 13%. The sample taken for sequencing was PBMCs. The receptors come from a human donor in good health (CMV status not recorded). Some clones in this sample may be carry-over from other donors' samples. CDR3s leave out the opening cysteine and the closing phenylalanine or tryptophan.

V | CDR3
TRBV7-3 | ASSLVRPGYNEQF
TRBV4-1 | ASSPKGAGVQNTGELF
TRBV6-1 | ASSRAGGSGDTQY
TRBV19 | ASKGAGPNSNQPQH
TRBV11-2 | ASSSQGPYEQY
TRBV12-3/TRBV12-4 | ASRPGTGEHEQY
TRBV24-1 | ATSDSPGLGDEQY
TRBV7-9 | ASSLESDRSSYEQY
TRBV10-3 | AIRTSRDSAEAF
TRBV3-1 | ASSPQGAQAGGF
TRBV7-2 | ASSSGQSVRETQY
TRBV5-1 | ASSLGWGLTDGYT
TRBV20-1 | SAPGRDTGELF
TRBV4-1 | ASSQGHQNTEAF
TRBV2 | ASPGLAGGSTDTQY
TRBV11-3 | ASSLVSGNYGYT
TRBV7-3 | ASSPGPSYEQY
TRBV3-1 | ASKTTGGGSPLH
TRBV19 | ATADRANEQF
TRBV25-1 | ASSNPGYDTQY
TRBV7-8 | ASSLGGTLSGNEQF
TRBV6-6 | ASSREAGANEKLF
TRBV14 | ASSQERGLAAYEQY
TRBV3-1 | ASSRFSGFSGNTIY
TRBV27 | ASSLLGGGGGYT
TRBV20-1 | SAARETQY
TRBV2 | ASSELRGYEQY
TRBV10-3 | AISEGSGNTIY
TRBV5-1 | ASSLDSGGQYEQY
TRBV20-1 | SALGPLAGGLWGDEQF
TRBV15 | ATSRDPETIDTQY
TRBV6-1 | ASSSRDRFEKLF
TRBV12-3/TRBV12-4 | ASSFGLNQPQH
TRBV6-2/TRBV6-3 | ASSTLGLSSYEQY
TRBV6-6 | ASSYEGMSQPQH
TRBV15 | ATSSPGTGDGYT
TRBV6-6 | ASLRTGGTEAF
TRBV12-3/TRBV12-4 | ASSLDQGNTGELF
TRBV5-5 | ASTLAGGPRTGELF
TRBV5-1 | ASSIDTGNTIY